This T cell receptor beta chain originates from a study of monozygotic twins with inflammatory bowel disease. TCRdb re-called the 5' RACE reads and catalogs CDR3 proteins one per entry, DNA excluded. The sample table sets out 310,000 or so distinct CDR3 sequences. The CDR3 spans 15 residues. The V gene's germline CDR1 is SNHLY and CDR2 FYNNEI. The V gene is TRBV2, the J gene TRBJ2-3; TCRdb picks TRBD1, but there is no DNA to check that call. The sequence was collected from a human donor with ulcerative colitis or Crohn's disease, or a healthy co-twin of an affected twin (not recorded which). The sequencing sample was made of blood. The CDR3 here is CASSLQYGTTDTQYF.